This entry lists 24 T cell receptor beta chains sequenced from one sample in a study of blood T cell repertoires in COVID-19. Data came from immunoSEQ multiplex PCR; TCRdb stores just in-frame clones and leaves some out. The top ten hold nearly 0.55% of the sample, which has about 160,000 clones, approximately 90% seen once. Source material: peripheral blood. Source of these receptors: a man over 45 with acute or convalescent COVID-19.

The chain is built from TRBV5-1 and TRBJ2-5, with 9 positions matching TRBD2. The germline gives CDR1 SGHRS, CDR2 YFSETQ. The trim removed 5 bases at V and 6 bases at J, leaving 11 bases unmatched. This CDR3 contains 15 residues. This chain's CDR3 is CASSEVGLASQTQYF. In DNA form, the CDR3 reads TGCGCCAGCAGTGAAGTGGGACTAGCATCGCAGACCCAGTACTTC.

The chain has TRBV10-1 and TRBJ2-1, with 7 bases identical to TRBD2. The CDR3 is made up of 13 amino acids. Germline CDR1 and CDR2: WNHNN and SYGVQD (reference sequence). V lost 6 bases to trimming and J lost 9 bases; unmatched junction nucleotides: 8. CDR3 sequence (DNA): TGCGCCAGCAGCGCCGGGGGGACGGGTGAGCAGTTCTTC. It specifies CASSAGGTGEQFF.

The genes are TRBV5-4 and TRBJ2-2, with 8 bases aligning to TRBD2. The CDR3 consists of 15 residues. J was trimmed by 2 bases and V by 3 bases; bases with no gene match: 3. Germline CDR1 reads SGHNT; CDR2 reads YYREEE (reference sequence). The CDR3 DNA sequence: TGTGCCAGCAGCTCGCGGGGGGCCAACACCGGGGAGCTGTTTTTT. Translation gives CASSSRGANTGELFF.

Turning to this clone: Other DNA sequences of this sample code for an identical CDR3. V usage is TRBV18 and J usage is TRBJ1-1; 7 nucleotides line up with TRBD1. CDR3 length: 15 residues. Germline V CDR1 and CDR2: KGHSH, LQKENI. The V gene end was trimmed by 4 bases and the J gene end by 2 bases; junction bases not matched to a gene: 7. The CDR3 DNA is TGTGCCAGCTCACGTGGACAGGCCCAAAACACTGAAGCTTTCTTT. Translation gives CASSRGQAQNTEAFF.

V is TRBV28 and J is TRBJ1-5, with 11 bases that match TRBD1. The CDR3 length is 20 residues. Germline-derived CDR1 and CDR2 are MDHEN and SYDVKM. J gave up 2 bases and V 7 bases, and 19 bases lay outside the gene matches. This CDR3 reads CASTKPNPRGGQGGNQPQHF. The CDR3 DNA reads as TGTGCCAGCACCAAACCAAACCCACGAGGGGGACAGGGGGGCAATCAGCCCCAGCATTTT.

This chain connects TRBV7-2 to TRBJ2-7, with 9 positions matching TRBD1. The length of the CDR3 is 15 residues. The junction had 6 bases not matched to a gene; V was cut back by 6 bases and J by 0 bases. CDR1 is SGHTA and CDR2 is FQGNSA in the germline V gene. CDR3 region: CASRLGQGGSYEQYF. The CDR3 nucleotides are TGTGCCAGCAGGTTGGGACAGGGAGGCTCCTACGAGCAGTACTTC.

The chain couples TRBV11-1 to TRBJ2-7; perhaps TRBD2 as D (6 bases). The length of the CDR3 is 15 residues. Germline CDR1 reads SGHAT; CDR2 reads FQDESV (reference sequence). The V end lost 2 bases, the J end lost 2 bases, and 13 bases lay between the germline ends. CDR3 DNA: TGTGCCAGCAGCTTACTTGGGACTGGCCCCTACGAGCAGTACTTC. This encodes CASSLLGTGPYEQYF.

The chain employs TRBV2 and TRBJ2-5, with 10 bases identical to TRBD2. Looked up from germline, CDR1 is SNHLY and CDR2 is FYNNEI. The CDR3 has 18 amino acids. V trimming: 2 bases; J trimming: 5 bases; junction bases outside the gene matches: 14. CDR3 region: CASSEQWLAGVLWETQYF. The CDR3, as DNA: TGTGCCAGCAGTGAACAATGGCTAGCGGGAGTCTTATGGGAGACCCAGTACTTC.

The chain links TRBV18 to TRBJ1-1, with unresolved D. CDR1 and CDR2 from the germline V gene are KGHSH and LQKENI. V was clipped by 3 bases and J by 1 base, with 9 bases between them. This CDR3 contains 14 residues. The CDR3 DNA is TGTGCCAGCTCACCGATCGAGAAGAACACTGAAGCTTTCTTT. This sequence encodes CASSPIEKNTEAFF.

This rearrangement joins TRBV21-1 to TRBJ2-7; TRBD1 is taken as the D call from the table, unchecked against the DNA. TRBV21-1 is termed a pseudogene. The CDR3 runs 14 residues. The CDR3: CASSSPGQSYEQYV. Here the CDR3 DNA reads TGTGCCAGCAGCAGCCCGGGACAGTCCTACGAGCAGTACGTC.

J is TRBJ1-3 and V is TRBV9, with a possible D match to TRBD1 (6 bases). CDR1 is SGDLS, CDR2 YYNGEE, per germline. CDR3 size: 13 residues. V gave up 3 bases and J gave up 6 bases, with 10 bases separating them. The CDR3 is CASSGTAANTIYF. The CDR3 DNA reads TGTGCCAGCAGCGGGACAGCCGCAAACACCATATATTTT.

The rearrangement joins TRBV11-2 to TRBJ2-5; 9 bases match TRBD2. CDR1 and CDR2 from the germline V gene are SGHAT and FQNNGV. This CDR3 spans 14 amino acids. Trimming removed 5 bases from V and 5 bases from J; junction bases left unmatched: 6. The CDR3 sequence is CASSRSGRQETQYF. In DNA form, the CDR3 reads TGTGCCAGCAGCCGTAGCGGGAGACAGGAGACCCAGTACTTC.

As DNA, the CDR3 is TGTGCCAGCAGTCCTATCCCCGAGGACAGGCCAGCCAACTATGGCTACACCTTC. It specifies CASSPIPEDRPANYGYTF. This sequence joins TRBV27 and TRBJ1-2; TRBD1 matches 7 bases. CDR3 size: 18 residues. V lost 5 bases, J lost 2 bases, and 17 bases stayed unmatched. The germline V gene has CDR1 MNHEY and CDR2 SMNVEV (reference sequence).

The chain carries TRBV27 and TRBJ2-1; 7 bases are shared with TRBD2. V trimming: 6 bases; J trimming: 9 bases; junction bases outside the gene matches: 17. Germline CDR1 reads MNHEY; CDR2 reads SMNVEV (reference sequence). This CDR3 has 16 residues. The CDR3 DNA follows: TGTGCCAGCAGGGTAAAGGCGGGAGTGGTGTTGGGTGAGCAGTTCTTC. It encodes CASRVKAGVVLGEQFF.

This chain uses TRBV29-1 with TRBJ2-5; D may be TRBD2 (5 bases). Germline lookup yields CDR1 SQVTM and CDR2 ANQGSEA. The CDR3 has 14 residues. With 0 bases removed from V and 5 bases from J, the gap between germline ends came to 13 bases. CDR3 amino acids: CSVEETARGETQYF. In nucleotides, the CDR3 is TGCAGCGTTGAAGAAACTGCACGCGGGGAGACCCAGTACTTC.

The chain recombines TRBV7-2 with TRBJ2-1; a possible D gene is TRBD2 (5 bases). Germline V gene lookup returns CDR1 SGHTA and CDR2 FQGNSA. The CDR3 loop spans 14 amino acids. Trimming stripped 1 base from V and 7 bases from J, with 11 bases between. CDR3 sequence reads: CASSLVRESNEQFF. The CDR3 DNA sequence: TGTGCCAGCAGCTTAGTTAGGGAGTCTAATGAGCAGTTCTTC.

V gene TRBV4-1 combines with J gene TRBJ1-4; D remains unclear. The CDR3 is 16 amino acids. Deletions cut 1 base from V and 4 bases from J, with 13 bases between. Germline V gene data show CDR1 as MGHRA and CDR2 as YSYEKL. The CDR3 sequence: CASSQGELDFNEKLFF. The CDR3 DNA sequence: TGCGCCAGCAGCCAAGGGGAGTTGGACTTTAATGAAAAACTGTTTTTT.

The J gene is TRBJ1-2, the V gene TRBV7-9, with a weak D call TRBD1 (6 bases). This CDR3 is built from 12 residues. V was cut by 5 bases and J by 11 bases, with 15 bases left in between. From germline, CDR1 is SEHNR and CDR2 FQNEAQ (reference sequence). The CDR3 loop is CASSPRTEKYTF. The CDR3 DNA is TGTGCCAGCAGCCCTCGGACAGAGAAGTACACCTTC.

The CDR3 protein is CASTTTGDTNNSPLHF. CDR3 nucleotides: TGCGCCAGCACCACGACAGGGGATACTAATAATTCACCCCTCCACTTT. The chain is built from TRBV5-1 and TRBJ1-6; TRBD1 aligns across 8 bases. CDR1 and CDR2 (germline): SGHRS, YFSETQ. V was pared by 6 bases and J by 5 bases, with 10 bases of the junction left unmatched. The CDR3 consists of 16 residues.

The chain links TRBV6-5 to TRBJ1-1; tentative D call: TRBD1 (6 bases). The V end was cut by 8 bases, the J end by 3 bases, with 16 bases between. The germline gives CDR1 MNHEY, CDR2 SVGAGI. CDR3 length equals 14 residues. DNA of the CDR3: TGTGCCAGCGGGGTACAGGGTGTAGACACTGAAGCTTTCTTT. Its translation is CASGVQGVDTEAFF.

The chain joins TRBV7-3 to TRBJ2-7; TRBD2 is a possible D gene (6 bases). V gave up 1 base and J gave up 2 bases, with 12 bases separating them. CDR1 is SGHTA and CDR2 is FQGTGA in the germline V gene. This CDR3 has 15 amino acids. CDR3 amino acids: CASSLILAQTYEQYF. The CDR3 bases are TGTGCCAGCAGCTTAATTCTAGCGCAGACCTACGAGCAGTACTTC.

The V call is TRBV29-1, the J call TRBJ1-1; 12 bases fit TRBD1. There are 13 residues in the CDR3. V trimming: 7 bases; J trimming: 2 bases; junction bases outside the gene matches: 2. Germline CDR1 and CDR2: SQVTM and ANQGSEA. The CDR3 sequence: CSGGTGGNTEAFF. The CDR3 nucleotides are TGCAGCGGCGGGACAGGGGGCAACACTGAAGCTTTCTTT.

V and J are TRBV6-5 and TRBJ1-2; TRBD1 agrees at 9 bases. CDR3 size: 14 residues. Germline V lookup: CDR1 MNHEY, CDR2 SVGAGI. V trimming: 5 bases; J trimming: 3 bases; junction bases outside the gene matches: 4. CDR3 region: CASSNRGPDYGYTF. The CDR3 DNA reads as TGTGCCAGCAGTAACAGGGGGCCTGACTATGGCTACACCTTC.

This chain connects TRBV10-2 to TRBJ1-6; D remains ambiguous. The CDR3 extends over 13 amino acids. Germline CDR1 reads WSHSY; CDR2 reads SAAADI. The V and J ends lost 8 bases and 5 bases respectively, with 10 bases between them. The CDR3 region is CASQAGNNSPLHF. Written as DNA, the CDR3 is TGCGCCAGCCAGGCCGGAAATAATTCACCCCTCCACTTT.